Shown below are 15 T cell receptor beta chains from a single sample sequenced in a study of PD-1 blockade in classical Hodgkin lymphoma. Time point noted: cycle 4 day 1 (C4D1), after five to seven weeks of nivolumab. Brentuximab vedotin exposure varied, and every patient relapsed after autologous stem cell transplantation. Using immunoSEQ multiplex PCR, the repertoire was profiled, and TCRdb retains in-frame clones only, with some absent. The sample carries some 90,000 clones, approximately 86% recorded once. The source was peripheral blood mononuclear cells (PBMCs), collected before the fourth cycle of nivolumab. These TCRs come from a human donor with classical Hodgkin lymphoma.

The rearrangement links TRBV7-2 to TRBJ2-1; a weak D match, TRBD2 (6 bases). Germline V gene sequence: CDR1 SGHTA, CDR2 FQGNSA. The CDR3 covers 18 residues. V was cut by 2 bases and J by 4 bases, with 21 bases left in between. The CDR3 region is CASSLRWAGLGGYNEQFF. CDR3 DNA sequence: TGTGCCAGCAGCTTAAGGTGGGCGGGACTGGGAGGATACAATGAGCAGTTCTTC.

The chain recombines TRBV30 with TRBJ2-1; 13 bases fit TRBD2. Germline-derived CDR1 and CDR2 are GTSNPN and SVGIG (reference sequence). Unmatched junction bases numbered 6, after V lost 0 bases and J lost 4 bases. The CDR3 length is 17 residues. The CDR3 region is CAWSVLGTSGKYNEQFF. CDR3 nucleotide sequence: TGTGCCTGGAGTGTACTAGGGACTAGCGGGAAGTACAATGAGCAGTTCTTC.

V usage is TRBV2 and J usage is TRBJ2-7, with D maybe TRBD2 (5 bases). Trimming pared 7 bases from V and 1 base from J, leaving 11 bases between. The germline CDR1 and CDR2 sequences are SNHLY and FYNNEI. The CDR3 is 13 residues long. This CDR3 is CASIGGLSYEQYF. CDR3 DNA: TGTGCCAGCATTGGCGGGCTTTCCTACGAGCAGTACTTC.

This clone was detected only once. The V gene is TRBV11-3, the J gene TRBJ2-2; D gene uncertain. V was cut by 1 base and J by 6 bases, with 9 bases left in between. In germline, CDR1 is SGHNT, CDR2 YENEEA. CDR3 size: 14 residues. The chain's CDR3 is CASSLVERPGELFF. CDR3 bases: TGTGCCAGCAGCTTAGTTGAACGTCCCGGGGAGCTGTTTTTT.

The chain has TRBV10-2 and TRBJ2-3, with 7 nucleotides matching TRBD2. CDR1 is WSHSY and CDR2 is SAAADI in the germline V gene. The CDR3 is 17 residues long. The trim removed 0 bases at V and 6 bases at J, leaving 12 bases unmatched. CDR3 in amino acids: CASSESFWGGPTDTQYF. In DNA, the CDR3 is TGCGCCAGCAGTGAGTCATTTTGGGGGGGTCCCACCGATACGCAGTATTTT.

The chain uses TRBV6-1 and TRBJ1-2, with D perhaps matching TRBD1 (5 bases). The germline V gene has CDR1 MNHNS and CDR2 SASEGT. The germline V and J ends were trimmed by 4 bases and 3 bases, with 9 bases remaining between them. The CDR3 is 13 residues long. For the CDR3, the DNA is TGTGCCAGCAGTGCAGGGACCCACTATGGCTACACCTTC. Translated: CASSAGTHYGYTF.

The rearrangement joins TRBV19 to TRBJ2-5, with TRBD1 as a possible D gene (6 bases). CDR3 length: 13 amino acids. Germline V gene data show CDR1 as LNHDA and CDR2 as SQIVND (reference sequence). Trimming took off 8 bases at V and 1 base at J, with 11 bases between the two ends. The CDR3 bases are TGTGCCAGTCTGTCGGACAGCCAAGAGACCCAGTACTTC. Its protein product is CASLSDSQETQYF.

Here the CDR3 DNA reads TGTGCCAGCAGTTACGGTTCCCAGCCCCAGCATTTT. This translates into CASSYGSQPQHF. This sequence joins TRBV6-6 and TRBJ1-5; D ambiguous. Germline CDR1 reads MNHNY; CDR2 reads SVGAGI (reference sequence). The CDR3 spans 12 residues. V was shortened by 2 bases and J by 7 bases, with 6 bases between the two germline ends.

The gene calls are TRBV28 and TRBJ1-4, with TRBD1 as a possible D gene (5 bases). Trimming shortened V by 0 bases and J by 3 bases, and 8 bases separated the two germline ends. The V gene's germline CDR1 is MDHEN and CDR2 SYDVKM. This CDR3 is 15 amino acids long. The CDR3 is CASSLWAGPNEKLFF. Written as DNA, the CDR3 is TGTGCCAGCAGTTTATGGGCGGGACCTAATGAAAAACTGTTTTTT.

The chain uses TRBV7-9 and TRBJ2-3; D unresolved. V was trimmed by 3 bases and J by 2 bases, leaving 9 bases between them. Germline lookup yields CDR1 SEHNR and CDR2 FQNEAQ (reference sequence). The length of the CDR3 is 14 residues. The DNA of the CDR3 is TGTGCCAGCAGCTTCGCTTGGATCACAGATACGCAGTATTTT. It yields the protein CASSFAWITDTQYF.

The V and J genes are TRBV4-2 and TRBJ2-1; TRBD2 matches at 11 bases. CDR3 size: 19 residues. Germline trimming cut 1 base from V and 0 bases from J; bases unmatched to any gene: 8. Germline V lookup: CDR1 LGHNA, CDR2 YNFKEQ. The CDR3 DNA reads as TGTGCCAGCAGCCAAGCGGTAGCGGGAGGGCCTAGCTCCTACAATGAGCAGTTCTTC. Translating it yields CASSQAVAGGPSSYNEQFF.

The V gene is TRBV5-1, the J gene TRBJ2-5; D might be TRBD1 or TRBD2, each matching 5 bases. This CDR3 is built from 16 residues. Per germline, CDR1 SGHRS and CDR2 YFSETQ. The V gene lost 4 bases and the J gene lost 2 bases, with 18 bases spanning the gap. The CDR3 reads CASSLLGTVSQETQYF. The CDR3 nucleotides are TGCGCCAGCAGCCTCTTGGGGACGGTCTCACAAGAGACCCAGTACTTC.

J is TRBJ1-4 and V is TRBV6-5; 9 bases are shared with TRBD1. Trimming took 6 bases from V and 9 from J; bases not matched to a gene: 5. Germline loops: CDR1 MNHEY, CDR2 SVGAGI. CDR3 size: 13 residues. The DNA of the CDR3 is TGTGCCAGCAGGGGGACAGGGTACAAAAAACTGTTTTTT. It translates to CASRGTGYKKLFF.

The J gene is TRBJ1-2, the V gene TRBV5-1; 9 bases fit TRBD1. CDR1 and CDR2 (germline): SGHRS, YFSETQ. The length of the CDR3 is 18 residues. V trimming: 0 bases; J trimming: 2 bases; junction bases outside the gene matches: 11. The CDR3 DNA is TGCGCCAGCAGCTTGGACTCATTAAGGACAGGGGCGAACTATGGCTACACCTTC. Translating gives CASSLDSLRTGANYGYTF.

The chain employs TRBV7-3 and TRBJ2-4, with D hard to call. The CDR3 runs to 13 residues. Between the trimmed V and J ends, which lost 4 bases and 8 bases, there was a span of 12 bases. Per the germline V gene, CDR1 is SGHTA and CDR2 is FQGTGA. The CDR3 region has the DNA TGTGCCAGCAGCTCTAGAGGAGAGGACATTCAGTACTTC. Encoded protein: CASSSRGEDIQYF.